Below, 7 T cell receptor beta chains from the same sample are listed, as sequenced in a study of vaccination effects on CD4 cells after COVID-19. The antigens for these receptors are not known. Antigen-specific CD4+ T cells were expanded (with viral peptide pools) by the ViraFEST assay ahead of sequencing. Culturing for nine to ten days preceded CD4+ T cell isolation. Neither prior SARS-CoV-2 infection nor positive nucleocapsid antibodies were present in the vaccine recipients. Only in-frame clones appear in the TCRdb table, and some are missing; sequencing was by immunoSEQ multiplex PCR. In the table there are approximately 74,000 clones, around 79% of which are singletons. The sample was CD4+ T cells from PBMCs cultured with HCoV-NL63 spike peptides, taken before COVID-19 vaccination. These receptors originate from a human donor who received a COVID-19 vaccine.

The gene calls are TRBV28 and TRBJ1-1; weak D call: TRBD1 (6 bases). The V end was cut by 6 bases, the J end by 6 bases, with 23 bases between. Germline V lookup: CDR1 MDHEN, CDR2 SYDVKM. The CDR3 loop spans 16 amino acids. CDR3 protein: CASRTPRAGAVAEAFF. The CDR3, as DNA: TGTGCCAGCAGAACCCCGAGGGCGGGGGCGGTTGCTGAAGCTTTCTTT.

The chain is built from TRBV6-5 and TRBJ2-2; D gene ambiguous. V shed 2 bases and J shed 4 bases, with 8 bases lying between them. The CDR3 has 14 amino acids. Looked up from germline, CDR1 is MNHEY and CDR2 is SVGAGI. The CDR3 DNA sequence: TGTGCCAGCAGTTACAGGGATCGCACCGGGGAGCTGTTTTTT. Its protein product is CASSYRDRTGELFF.

This chain joins TRBV5-5 and TRBJ2-1, with D tentatively TRBD2 (6 bases). The germline gives CDR1 SGHKS, CDR2 YYEKEE (reference sequence). The CDR3 is made up of 14 amino acids. Between the trimmed V and J ends, which lost 1 base and 3 bases, there was a span of 8 bases. The CDR3 DNA is TGTGCCAGCAGCTTGATGGGGGGCTACAATGAGCAGTTCTTC. Amino acids: CASSLMGGYNEQFF.

V is TRBV2 and J is TRBJ2-5; D perhaps matches TRBD1 (5 bases). The germline gives CDR1 SNHLY, CDR2 FYNNEI. The CDR3 is 14 amino acids. The V end lost 5 bases, the J end lost 0 bases, and 10 bases lay between the germline ends. Here the CDR3 DNA reads TGTGCCAGCAGTCAACCGACAGACCAAGAGACCCAGTACTTC. As protein: CASSQPTDQETQYF.

The gene calls are TRBV24-1 and TRBJ2-3, with 8 bases that match TRBD2. The CDR3 has 17 amino acids. CDR1 and CDR2 from the germline V gene are KGHDR and SFDVKD. V lost 3 bases and J lost 2; bases outside the gene matches: 9. The chain's CDR3 is CATSDPGAGGHTDTQYF. The CDR3 DNA reads as TGTGCCACCAGTGATCCCGGGGCGGGGGGTCACACAGATACGCAGTATTTT.

V usage is TRBV19 and J usage is TRBJ2-5; 7 bases map to TRBD2. The V gene's germline CDR1 is LNHDA and CDR2 SQIVND (reference sequence). This CDR3 comprises 15 residues. Trimming removed 1 base from V and 3 bases from J; junction bases left unmatched: 5. Here the CDR3 reads CASSIGTGGEETQYF. The CDR3 DNA follows: TGTGCCAGTAGTATAGGTACGGGGGGAGAAGAGACCCAGTACTTC.

The chain employs TRBV11-3 and TRBJ2-5; D is perhaps TRBD1 (5 bases). CDR3 length: 15 residues. Germline CDR1 SGHNT, CDR2 YENEEA. The germline V and J ends were trimmed by 2 bases and 7 bases, with 17 bases remaining between them. CDR3 residues: CASSLTGFSGGTQYF. DNA of the CDR3: TGTGCCAGCAGCTTAACAGGATTTTCCGGCGGGACCCAGTACTTC.